Listed below are T cell receptor beta chains from one sample, sequenced in a study of blood T cell repertoires in COVID-19. This table comes from immunoSEQ multiplex PCR, and its TCRdb copy is limited to in-frame clones, with some not included. The repertoire holds tens of thousands of clones, approximately 88% seen once, with approximately 2.4% in the top ten. The sequencing input was peripheral blood. The source of these receptors is an older man with active or convalescent COVID-19. CDR3s include the opening cysteine and the closing phenylalanine or tryptophan. The order of the fields is V gene, D gene, clone size, J gene, CDR3 DNA, CDR3 protein. A D gene is named only where the DNA matches it firmly. Not all rows give a size; the values are once, few, many and, for expanded clones, a class.

>TRBV5-1|TRBD1|few|TRBJ2-7
TGCGCCAGCAGCTTGTCAGGGGGCTCCTACGAGCAGTACTTC
CASSLSGGSYEQYF
>TRBV6-5|TRBD1|once|TRBJ2-1
TGTGCCAGCAGTTACTCGTGGCAGGGGGACAATGAGCAGTTCTTC
CASSYSWQGDNEQFF
>TRBV30|TRBD1|NA|TRBJ2-3
TGTGCCTCTGGGACAGGTGGTTTCACAGATACGCAGTATTTT
CASGTGGFTDTQYF
>TRBV6-8|NA|NA|TRBJ2-1
TGTGCCAGCCTGACTACTACCAAAGATGAGCAGTTCTTC
CASLTTTKDEQFF
>TRBV6-1|TRBD1|NA|TRBJ1-5
TGTGCCAGCAGTGAGCTAGGGACAGTTCAGCCCCAGCATTTT
CASSELGTVQPQHF
>TRBV4-3|TRBD2|few|TRBJ2-2
TGCGCCAGCAGCCAAACACTACTAGCGGGAGACACCGGGGAGCTGTTTTTT
CASSQTLLAGDTGELFF
>TRBV12-5|TRBD1|NA|TRBJ1-1
TGTGCTAGTGGTGACAGGGATAGGGCTGAAGCTTTCTTT
CASGDRDRAEAFF
>TRBV4-2|NA|once|TRBJ2-1
TGTGCCAGCAGCCAAGATCCTAGAGGCAATGAGCAGTTCTTC
CASSQDPRGNEQFF
>TRBV18|NA|NA|TRBJ2-2
TGTGCCAGCTCACCCCGGGACACCGGGGAGCTGTTTTTT
CASSPRDTGELFF
>TRBV7-2|TRBD2|few|TRBJ2-4
TGTGCCAGCAGCCCCCCTTGGGCAGGGAGGGACATTCAGTACTTC
CASSPPWAGRDIQYF
>TRBV19|TRBD2|NA|TRBJ2-5
TGTGCCAGTAGAGAAGCGGGAGGAATGGAGACCCAGTACTTC
CASREAGGMETQYF
>TRBV28|NA|NA|TRBJ1-1
TGTGCCAGCAGCCGACACCATGACACTGAAGCTTTCTTT
CASSRHHDTEAFF
>TRBV1|NA|NA|TRBJ2-1
TGCACCAGCAGCCATTCGGCTGGCGGGGGCTACCTCAATGAGCAGTTCTTC
CTSSHSAGGGYLNEQFF
>TRBV6-2/TRBV6-3|NA|NA|TRBJ2-7
TGTGCCAGCAGTTTGATGGGCTTCTCCTACGAGCAGTACTTC
CASSLMGFSYEQYF
>TRBV6-5|TRBD1|once|TRBJ2-2
TGTGCCAGCATCCAACCGGGACAGATTACCGGGGAGCTGTTTTTT
CASIQPGQITGELFF
>TRBV19|TRBD1|few|TRBJ1-6
TGTGCCAGTAGGTACAGGGGTGGGAATTCACCCCTCCACTTT
CASRYRGGNSPLHF
>TRBV2|TRBD1|few|TRBJ1-5
TGTGCCAGCAGTGAGAGACAGGGGTTACCGCCCCAGCATTTT
CASSERQGLPPQHF
>TRBV6-2/TRBV6-3|NA|NA|TRBJ1-2
TGTGCCAGCAGCCCCATCGGGAGTCCAGCTAACTATGGCTACACCTTC
CASSPIGSPANYGYTF
>TRBV30|NA|NA|TRBJ1-1
TGTGCCTGCCTTGTCACTGAAGCTTTCTTT
CACLVTEAFF
>TRBV6-5|NA|NA|TRBJ1-5
TGTGCCAGCGGGCAACAGATCTATCAGCCCCAGCATTTT
CASGQQIYQPQHF
>TRBV7-2|NA|NA|TRBJ1-4
TGTGCCAGCAGCTCCCAGGGTGGAGCCGAAAAACTGTTTTTT
CASSSQGGAEKLFF
>TRBV6-5|NA|few|TRBJ1-6
TGTGCCAGCAGTTACGCGAGAAGGGGCGGGAGTTCACCCCTCCACTTT
CASSYARRGGSSPLHF
>TRBV28|NA|few|TRBJ1-5
TGTGCCAGCAGTTTAGGGCCGTCTTTTCGCAATCAGCCCCAGCATTTT
CASSLGPSFRNQPQHF
>TRBV11-2|TRBD1|NA|TRBJ1-2
TGTGCCAGCAGCTTAGATTCGGGACAGCGCTATGGCTACACCTTC
CASSLDSGQRYGYTF
>TRBV5-6|TRBD2|NA|TRBJ2-3
TGTGCCAGCAGCTCTCCCTTTGCGGCTAGCGGGGGGAAAGATACGCAGTATTTT
CASSSPFAASGGKDTQYF
>TRBV5-4|NA|NA|TRBJ2-2
TGTGCCAGCAGCCCCCGGTCCACCGGGGAGCTGTTTTTT
CASSPRSTGELFF
>TRBV6-5|NA|NA|TRBJ2-3
TGTGCCAGCAGGGGATCTCAGGGAAACACAGATACGCAGTATTTT
CASRGSQGNTDTQYF
>TRBV2|NA|NA|TRBJ1-3
TGTGCCAGCAGTGAAGGCAGGGCTGGAAACACCATATATTTT
CASSEGRAGNTIYF
>TRBV5-1|TRBD1|NA|TRBJ1-6
TGCGCCAGCAGCGGGCAAGGACAGGGTACGGATTCACCCCTCCACTTT
CASSGQGQGTDSPLHF
>TRBV3-1/TRBV3-2|NA|NA|TRBJ2-1
TGTGCCAGCAGCCCAGCCCGCCCTAGCGCGAGGAGGTGGCATGAGCAGTTCTTC
CASSPARPSARRWHEQFF
>TRBV14|TRBD1|NA|TRBJ2-7
TGTGCCAGCAGCCCGATGACAGGGTCCTACGAGCAGTACTTC
CASSPMTGSYEQYF
>TRBV12-5|TRBD2|NA|TRBJ2-3
TGTGCTAGTGGTTTGGGACTAGCGGGGGTTGGAGATACGCAGTATTTT
CASGLGLAGVGDTQYF